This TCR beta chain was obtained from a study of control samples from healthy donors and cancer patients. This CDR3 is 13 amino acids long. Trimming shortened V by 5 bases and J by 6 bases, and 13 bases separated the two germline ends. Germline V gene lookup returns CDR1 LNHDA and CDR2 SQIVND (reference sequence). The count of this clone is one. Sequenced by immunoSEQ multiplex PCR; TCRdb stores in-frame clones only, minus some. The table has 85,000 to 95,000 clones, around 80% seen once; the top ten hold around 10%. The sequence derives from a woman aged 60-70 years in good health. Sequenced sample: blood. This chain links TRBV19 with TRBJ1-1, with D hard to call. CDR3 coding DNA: TGTGCCAGTAGTTACCAGGCTCGGGCTGAAGCTTTCTTT. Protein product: CASSYQARAEAFF.